This entry lists 10 T cell receptor beta chains sequenced from one sample in a study of blood T cell repertoires in COVID-19 (dated by TCRdb to the early 2020s). The method behind the library was the immunoSEQ multiplex PCR assay. This immuneACCESS table, as held by TCRdb, lists in-frame sequences with V and J called but not all clones. Of the missing ones, under half trace to an unresolved V gene in checked studies; the others have no known cause. The table for this sample lists about 670,000 clones; approximately 90% of them were counted only once. More than 0.25% of the sample rests with the top ten. Sequenced material: peripheral blood. These receptor sequences come from a woman between 18 and 29 years old with acute or convalescent COVID-19.

This clone turned up a few times. This sequence joins TRBV6-5 and TRBJ1-1; D may be TRBD1 (6 bases). The ends were cut back, 4 bases at V and 8 bases at J, with 20 bases in the middle. CDR3 length: 15 residues. CDR1 and CDR2 (germline): MNHEY, SVGAGI. For the CDR3, the DNA is TGTGCCAGCAGTTCCGGGACAAGGGATCAAGAGGAAGCTTTCTTT. It specifies CASSSGTRDQEEAFF.

This sequence joins TRBV30 and TRBJ1-2; perhaps TRBD1 as D (5 bases). Trimming removed 0 bases at V and 3 bases at J, with 11 bases between. CDR3 length equals 14 residues. Germline V lookup: CDR1 GTSNPN, CDR2 SVGIG (reference sequence). CDR3 loop: CAWSVLGGYYGYTF. CDR3 nucleotides: TGTGCCTGGAGTGTACTCGGGGGGTACTATGGCTACACCTTC.

The chain couples TRBV7-9 to TRBJ2-5, with D unresolved. CDR1 and CDR2 (germline): SEHNR, FQNEAQ (reference sequence). The CDR3 length is 15 residues. Trimming took 5 bases from V and 1 from J, leaving 14 bases between them. Here the CDR3 reads CASSPLRFSQETQYF. In DNA, the CDR3 is TGTGCCAGCAGCCCGCTGAGGTTCTCCCAAGAGACCCAGTACTTC.

The chain combines TRBV30 with TRBJ1-3, with D unresolved. In germline, CDR1 is GTSNPN, CDR2 SVGIG (reference sequence). This CDR3 comprises 14 residues. V was trimmed by 1 base and J by 2 bases, leaving 9 bases between them. CDR3 DNA: TGTGCCTGGAGTGGCCGGGGTACTGGAAACACCATATATTTT. This gives the protein CAWSGRGTGNTIYF.

This rearrangement joins TRBV14 to TRBJ1-2; 10 bases align to TRBD1. J was trimmed by 4 bases and V by 0 bases; bases with no gene match: 5. This CDR3 comprises 16 residues. Germline V gives CDR1 SGHDN, CDR2 FVKESK. The CDR3 region has the DNA TGTGCCAGCAGCCAAGATGGACAGGGGGGGTTCTATGGCTACACCTTC. It yields the protein CASSQDGQGGFYGYTF.

The J gene is TRBJ2-7, the V gene TRBV13, with a possible D match to TRBD1 (6 bases). The CDR3 length is 14 residues. Germline assignment: CDR1 PRHDT and CDR2 FYEKMQ (reference sequence). V was clipped by 1 base and J by 7 bases, with 14 bases between them. The CDR3 DNA follows: TGTGCCAGCAGCTTAGTACAGGGTAAAGGTGAGCAGTACTTC. It specifies CASSLVQGKGEQYF.

This CDR3 reads CASSHPGNQPQHF. CDR3 nucleotides: TGTGCCAGTAGTCATCCAGGGAATCAGCCCCAGCATTTT. This chain links TRBV19 with TRBJ1-5, with D perhaps matching TRBD1 (5 bases). CDR1 LNHDA and CDR2 SQIVND come from the germline V gene (reference sequence). The CDR3 spans 13 residues. Trimming removed 5 bases from V and 4 bases from J, with 9 bases in between.

The chain employs TRBV30 and TRBJ2-7, with D unclear. This CDR3 comprises 12 residues. V was cut by 4 bases and J by 2 bases, with 9 bases left in between. Per germline, CDR1 GTSNPN and CDR2 SVGIG (reference sequence). The CDR3 region has the DNA TGTGCCTGGAACTCAAGCCCCTACGAGCAGTACTTC. Protein sequence: CAWNSSPYEQYF.

The chain recombines TRBV19 with TRBJ1-2, with a tentative D call TRBD1 (5 bases). This CDR3 has 15 residues. Trimming pared 2 bases from V and 0 bases from J, leaving 10 bases between. Germline V gene data show CDR1 as LNHDA and CDR2 as SQIVND (reference sequence). The DNA for the CDR3 is TGTGCCAGTAGTATATACAGGACCTCTAACTATGGCTACACCTTC. As protein: CASSIYRTSNYGYTF.

This chain connects TRBV5-4 to TRBJ1-1; TRBD1 matches at 7 bases. The germline V gene encodes CDR1 SGHNT and CDR2 YYREEE (reference sequence). The CDR3 has 12 amino acids. J was trimmed by 8 bases and V by 4 bases; bases with no gene match: 5. CDR3 protein: CASSLKTGEAFF. CDR3 nucleotides: TGTGCCAGCAGCCTCAAGACAGGGGAAGCTTTCTTT.